What follows are 22 T cell receptor beta chains derived from one specimen sequenced in a study of blood T cell repertoires in COVID-19. Produced via immunoSEQ multiplex PCR; TCRdb's table is partial and in-frame only. The sample carries over 60,000 clones, 90% recorded once. Sequencing was performed on peripheral blood. These receptors came from an elderly woman with active or convalescent COVID-19.

This rearrangement joins TRBV7-9 to TRBJ1-3; TRBD1 might be the D (5 bases). Germline V gene lookup returns CDR1 SEHNR and CDR2 FQNEAQ (reference sequence). The CDR3 consists of 14 residues. Trimming stripped 2 bases from V and 0 bases from J, with 5 bases between. The CDR3 region has the DNA TGTGCCAGCAGCTTAAGGGGCTCTGGAAACACCATATATTTT. This sequence encodes CASSLRGSGNTIYF.

Here the CDR3 reads CASSQIIGGTEAFF. For the CDR3, the DNA is TGCGCCAGCAGCCAAATTATAGGAGGCACTGAAGCTTTCTTT. V is TRBV4-3 and J is TRBJ1-1; no reliable D call. Germline-derived CDR1 and CDR2 are LGHNA and YSLEER. V gave up 2 bases and J gave up 4 bases, with 11 bases separating them. The CDR3 covers 14 residues.

The chain employs TRBV4-3 and TRBJ2-3; 7 nucleotides line up with TRBD1. The V gene end was trimmed by 0 bases and the J gene end by 8 bases; junction bases not matched to a gene: 8. The V gene's germline CDR1 is LGHNA and CDR2 YSLEER. There are 15 residues in the CDR3. CDR3 sequence (DNA): TGCGCCAGCAGCCAAGAGAAGGGGGCGGCCGGTACGCAGTATTTT. The encoded protein is CASSQEKGAAGTQYF.

This chain connects TRBV5-5 to TRBJ1-1; TRBD1 matches at 7 bases. The CDR3 is 14 amino acids. Germline trimming cut 1 base from V and 1 base from J; bases unmatched to any gene: 1. Germline V CDR1 and CDR2: SGHKS, YYEKEE (reference sequence). CDR3 loop: CASSLTGANTEAFF. CDR3 nucleotides: TGTGCCAGCAGCTTGACAGGGGCGAACACTGAAGCTTTCTTT.

This clone was picked up a small number of times. V usage is TRBV4-2 and J usage is TRBJ2-1; no firm D call. Looked up from germline, CDR1 is LGHNA and CDR2 is YNFKEQ. V lost 1 base and J 7 bases, leaving 5 bases between the germline ends. This CDR3 spans 12 amino acids. CDR3 loop: CASSQALNEQFF. CDR3 coding DNA: TGTGCCAGCAGCCAAGCTTTAAATGAGCAGTTCTTC.

The gene calls are TRBV7-8 and TRBJ2-7; 8 nucleotides agree with TRBD2. In germline, CDR1 is SGHVS, CDR2 FQNEAQ. The CDR3 spans 15 residues. Losses at the gene ends were 2 bases for V and 2 bases for J; bases not matched to a gene: 5. In nucleotides, the CDR3 is TGTGCCAGCAGCTTAACCTCCGGGGGGGCCTACGAGCAGTACTTC. The encoded protein is CASSLTSGGAYEQYF.

This chain connects TRBV7-6 to TRBJ2-1; TRBD1 matches at 9 bases. The J segment lost 4 bases and the V segment lost 5 bases, leaving 12 bases of the junction unmatched. The CDR3 extends over 17 amino acids. Germline V lookup: CDR1 SGHVS, CDR2 FNYEAQ. CDR3 amino acids: CASSQRSGTGKYNEQFF. In DNA, the CDR3 is TGTGCCAGCAGCCAGCGCTCCGGGACAGGGAAATACAATGAGCAGTTCTTC.

The chain links TRBV4-3 to TRBJ2-3; 8 bases agree with TRBD2. CDR1 and CDR2 from the germline V gene are LGHNA and YSLEER. This CDR3 region has 17 residues. V shed 0 bases and J 1 base; nucleotides not matched to a gene: 6. CDR3 sequence: CASSQERRRGGTDTQYF. As DNA, the CDR3 is TGCGCCAGCAGCCAAGAGCGTCGGCGGGGGGGCACAGATACGCAGTATTTT.

This chain uses TRBV7-2 with TRBJ1-2; perhaps TRBD1 as D (5 bases). CDR1 SGHTA and CDR2 FQGNSA come from the germline V gene. The CDR3 sequence is 16 residues long. With 1 base removed from V and 0 bases from J, the gap between germline ends came to 12 bases. CDR3 nucleotide sequence: TGTGCCAGCAGCTTAGTGCAGGGAAAAACTAACTATGGCTACACCTTC. As protein: CASSLVQGKTNYGYTF.

The J gene is TRBJ1-1, the V gene TRBV7-9; 8 nucleotides match TRBD1. This CDR3 is built from 16 residues. The germline CDR1 and CDR2 sequences are SEHNR and FQNEAQ (reference sequence). The ends lost 5 bases at V and 3 bases at J; junction bases unmatched: 11. CDR3: CASSLGQGGSDTEAFF. CDR3 DNA sequence: TGTGCCAGCAGCCTCGGACAGGGAGGTTCGGACACTGAAGCTTTCTTT.

The chain has TRBV3-1 (or the pseudogene TRBV3-2) and TRBJ1-2, with a possible D match to TRBD1 (6 bases). The CDR3 runs 14 residues. The germline V and J ends were trimmed by 1 base and 8 bases, with 14 bases remaining between them. The germline CDR1 and CDR2 sequences are LGHDT and YNNKEL (reference sequence). CDR3 DNA sequence: TGTGCCAGCAGCCAAGGGGAAACAGGGAAGGGCTACACCTTC. This translates into CASSQGETGKGYTF.

The chain recombines TRBV20-1 with TRBJ2-5; no clear D. CDR1 is DFQATT and CDR2 is SNEGSKA in the germline V gene (reference sequence). CDR3 size: 10 residues. Trimming took 3 bases from V and 7 from J, leaving 6 bases between them. In nucleotides, the CDR3 is TGCAGTGCTAGTCGCGGGACCCAGTACTTC. Its translation: CSASRGTQYF.

The table lists this clone with a count of one. This rearrangement joins TRBV2 to TRBJ1-5; D is ambiguous. V was shortened by 7 bases and J by 2 bases, with 21 bases between the two germline ends. Germline CDR1 is SNHLY and CDR2 is FYNNEI. The CDR3 extends over 17 amino acids. The DNA for the CDR3 is TGTGCCAGCACTCCTGGCGGGCCGCCTGGCGGCAATCAGCCCCAGCATTTT. Encoded protein: CASTPGGPPGGNQPQHF.

The chain recombines TRBV6-5 with TRBJ2-7; TRBD2 agrees at 9 bases. CDR1 is MNHEY and CDR2 is SVGAGI in the germline V gene. Trimming cost V 2 bases and J 4 bases; bases outside gene matches: 6. The CDR3 has 15 residues. CDR3 in DNA: TGTGCCAGCAGTTACATCGGCGGGGGGGCATACGAGCAGTACTTC. The encoded protein is CASSYIGGGAYEQYF.

This clone was observed once. V usage is TRBV2 and J usage is TRBJ2-3; D perhaps matches TRBD2 (5 bases). The ends were cut back, 4 bases at V and 2 bases at J, with 16 bases in the middle. In germline, CDR1 is SNHLY, CDR2 FYNNEI. This CDR3 contains 16 residues. CDR3 loop: CASSVYGRVVTDTQYF. The CDR3 coding sequence is TGTGCCAGCAGTGTATATGGGCGGGTGGTCACAGATACGCAGTATTTT.

This sequence joins TRBV13 and TRBJ2-2; the match to TRBD2 covers 8 bases. This CDR3 contains 15 residues. The V and J ends lost 1 base and 5 bases, in that order; junction bases with no gene match: 3. Germline V lookup: CDR1 PRHDT, CDR2 FYEKMQ (reference sequence). Here the CDR3 DNA reads TGTGCCAGCAGCTTAGCCGCGGGGGGTACCGGGGAGCTGTTTTTT. Its protein product is CASSLAAGGTGELFF.

The J gene is TRBJ1-1, the V gene TRBV12-3 or TRBV12-4; the D is unclear. The CDR3 spans 13 residues. This chain's CDR3 is CATKPPRYTEAFF. For the CDR3, the DNA is TGTGCTACTAAACCCCCAAGATACACTGAAGCTTTCTTT.

The chain joins TRBV29-1 to TRBJ1-2, with 8 bases that match TRBD1. Germline lookup yields CDR1 SQVTM and CDR2 ANQGSEA. This CDR3 contains 16 residues. Trimming at V came to 3 bases and at J to 6 bases, leaving 15 bases not matched to a gene. As DNA, the CDR3 is TGCAGCGTTGAGGGAACAGGGGGAAGAACTTTCGATGGCTACACCTTC. Translation gives CSVEGTGGRTFDGYTF.

The chain couples TRBV29-1 to TRBJ1-2; D unclear. In germline, CDR1 is SQVTM, CDR2 ANQGSEA. Trimming cost V 5 bases and J 4 bases, with 17 bases left between them. The CDR3 covers 14 residues. CDR3 DNA sequence: TGCAGCGTTTATACTAGGACGGACTCCTATGGCTACACCTTC. Amino acid sequence: CSVYTRTDSYGYTF.

The chain employs TRBV12-2 and TRBJ1-5; TRBD1, the table's D call, lacks a check against the DNA. TRBV12-2 is an annotated pseudogene. This CDR3 spans 17 amino acids. The CDR3 reads CASRLVVAGAGDQPQHF. CDR3 nucleotide sequence: TGTGCAAGTCGCTTAGTAGTAGCAGGGGCCGGGGATCAGCCCCAGCATTTT.

This chain connects TRBV10-3 to TRBJ1-5; D not resolved. V was pared by 3 bases and J by 0 bases, with 6 bases between. Germline loops: CDR1 ENHRY, CDR2 SYGVKD. The CDR3 is 14 residues long. The CDR3 DNA reads TGTGCCATCAGTGAACAGCATAGCAATCAGCCCCAGCATTTT. Encoded protein: CAISEQHSNQPQHF.

The V and J genes are TRBV13 and TRBJ1-1; TRBD1 matches 7 bases. Germline lookup yields CDR1 PRHDT and CDR2 FYEKMQ (reference sequence). Germline trimming cut 2 bases from V and 3 bases from J; bases unmatched to any gene: 9. The CDR3 spans 16 residues. The CDR3 reads CASSLRQGVGDTEAFF. The CDR3 nucleotides read TGTGCCAGCAGCTTAAGACAGGGAGTGGGGGACACTGAAGCTTTCTTT.